These T cell receptor beta chains were read from a single sample in a study of blood T cell repertoires in COVID-19. Here immunoSEQ multiplex PCR was the method, and the copy in TCRdb shows in-frame clones only, minus some. The sample lists around 300,000 clones; approximately 88% were seen once. Sample: PBMCs or T cells enriched from blood (not recorded which). The source is a woman aged 40 to 50 who had recovered from COVID-19. CDR3s include the opening cysteine and the closing phenylalanine or tryptophan. Not every row has a clone size; where given, it reads once, few, many or a size class.

v_call clone_size cdr3_aa
TRBV7-9 NA CASSPGTSGRKGETQYF
TRBV27 NA CASSLSFGLSYNEQFF
TRBV25-1 NA CASSVPGFDEQYF
TRBV7-3 NA CASSSAGGTYNEQFF
TRBV2 NA CASSRDFRNNEQFF
TRBV19 NA CASSIGGGSSYEQYF
TRBV7-3 NA CASSSATGPLHF
TRBV5-3 NA CARSSPELRSADTQYF
TRBV7-3 once CASSLGPRELFF
TRBV21-1 NA CASLYRTDPTINYGYTF
TRBV19 NA CASSTQDRAQPQHF
TRBV6-2/TRBV6-3 NA CASRPRTAGGINEQFF
TRBV28 NA CASSLVALRAEAFF
TRBV2 NA CASSGSRGSETQYF
TRBV7-2 NA CASSLEPFIGAFF
TRBV29-1 NA CSVFQGGASGTHQQFF
TRBV7-8 NA CASSLVGTGDRTGELFF
TRBV7-9 NA CASSLARLAVSSYNEQFF
TRBV15 NA CATSRETPGTVLFF
TRBV18 NA CASSPRAFEAFF
TRBV3-1/TRBV3-2 few CASSTRGAQGYTF
TRBV2 few CAKRTGPNNSPLHF
TRBV5-1 once CASSLDPGQNTEAFF
TRBV6-2/TRBV6-3 NA CASSLRGQGLYEQYF
TRBV19 NA CASSDHREVLTF
TRBV12-3/TRBV12-4 NA CASSLTEDQPQHF
TRBV2 once CASRRGGTSWSTDTQYF
TRBV6-5 NA CASSSLLGLPHYEQYF